This passage covers 11 T cell receptor beta chains from one sample sequenced in a study of blood T cell repertoires in COVID-19. Data came from immunoSEQ multiplex PCR; TCRdb stores just in-frame clones and leaves some out. The sample consists of about 500,000 clones, roughly 91% of them appearing once. Sample: peripheral blood. These TCRs come from a woman in her 50s with COVID-19, enrolled during active disease.

The chain links TRBV19 to TRBJ2-4; 8 positions match TRBD1. The CDR3 has 14 residues. Germline assignment: CDR1 LNHDA and CDR2 SQIVND (reference sequence). V trimming: 10 bases; J trimming: 1 base; junction bases outside the gene matches: 6. CDR3 amino acids: CATAWTGAKNIQYF. The CDR3 DNA reads TGTGCCACTGCGTGGACAGGGGCCAAAAACATTCAGTACTTC.

The chain employs TRBV29-1 and TRBJ2-7; 11 bases match TRBD2. With V trimmed by 3 bases and J by 5 bases, 0 bases remained unmatched. Looked up from germline, CDR1 is SQVTM and CDR2 is ANQGSEA. This CDR3 is built from 12 residues. Here the CDR3 reads CSVEGLADEQYF. As DNA, the CDR3 is TGCAGCGTTGAGGGACTAGCGGACGAGCAGTACTTC.

The chain uses TRBV28 and TRBJ2-2; the D gene is possibly TRBD2 (5 bases). This CDR3 contains 13 residues. Trimming took 3 bases from V and 7 from J, leaving 9 bases between them. Germline loops: CDR1 MDHEN, CDR2 SYDVKM. The CDR3 bases are TGTGCCAGCAGTTTCCGCGCGGGCGGGGAGCTGTTTTTT. It codes for CASSFRAGGELFF.

This clone has a handful of counts. The chain joins TRBV19 to TRBJ2-2, with 11 bases identical to TRBD1. The V and J ends lost 6 bases and 6 bases, in that order; junction bases with no gene match: 3. This CDR3 is built from 14 residues. Germline CDR1 LNHDA, CDR2 SQIVND (reference sequence). The CDR3 sequence is CASRPDRGPGELFF. The CDR3 DNA follows: TGTGCCAGTAGGCCGGACAGGGGGCCCGGGGAGCTGTTTTTT.

DNA for the CDR3: TGTGCCTGTCCCGACAGGGTGAGCCACGAGCAGTACTTC. It encodes CACPDRVSHEQYF. The chain links TRBV30 to TRBJ2-7; 7 nucleotides agree with TRBD1. The CDR3 length is 13 residues. Germline CDR1 GTSNPN, CDR2 SVGIG (reference sequence). The V gene end was trimmed by 6 bases and the J gene end by 5 bases; junction bases not matched to a gene: 10. Drawing the rest from reference TRBV30 and TRBJ2-7, the complete variable domain is SQTIHQWPATLVQPVGSPLSLECTVEGTSNPNLYWYRQAAGRGLQLLFYSVGIGQISSEVPQNLSASRPQDRQFILSSKKLLLSDSGFYLCACPDRVSHEQYFGPGTRLTVT.

The rearrangement uses TRBV5-1 and TRBJ2-2; TRBD2 matches at 10 bases. The germline gives CDR1 SGHRS, CDR2 YFSETQ. The CDR3 totals 16 residues. The junction had 4 bases not matched to a gene; V was cut back by 0 bases and J by 5 bases. CDR3 nucleotide sequence: TGCGCCAGCAGCTTGGTGCTAGCGGGGGCTACCGGGGAGCTGTTTTTT. This sequence encodes CASSLVLAGATGELFF.

V and J are TRBV6-5 and TRBJ1-2, with TRBD1 identical over 9 bases. The CDR3 consists of 13 residues. V shed 6 bases and J 7 bases; nucleotides not matched to a gene: 6. Germline assignment: CDR1 MNHEY and CDR2 SVGAGI. CDR3 nucleotide sequence: TGTGCCAGCAGCCGTTCGACAGGGGGTGGCTACACCTTC. Its protein product is CASSRSTGGGYTF.

The chain is built from TRBV19 and TRBJ1-5; 9 nucleotides align to TRBD1. Germline CDR1 and CDR2: LNHDA and SQIVND (reference sequence). The CDR3 spans 17 residues. V gave up 3 bases and J gave up 4 bases; unmatched junction bases: 10. CDR3 amino acids: CASSMAPGTGINQPQHF. The DNA of the CDR3 is TGTGCCAGTAGTATGGCGCCGGGGACAGGGATTAATCAGCCCCAGCATTTT.

In its sample, this clone was seen once. The CDR3 region is CASTPNSHEAFF. CDR3 DNA sequence: TGTGCCAGTACCCCGAACAGTCATGAAGCTTTCTTT. This sequence joins TRBV19 and TRBJ1-1; D unresolved. CDR3 length: 12 residues. V lost 7 bases, J lost 7 bases, and 13 bases lay in between. Germline lookup yields CDR1 LNHDA and CDR2 SQIVND (reference sequence).

The chain uses TRBV12-3 or TRBV12-4 and TRBJ1-5, with D possibly matching TRBD1 (6 bases). V lost 5 bases to trimming and J lost 6 bases, with 8 bases between them. The CDR3 sequence is 12 residues long. CDR3 sequence (DNA): TGTGCCAGCAGTCTACAGGGTCAGCCCCAGCATTTT. Protein sequence: CASSLQGQPQHF.

This chain joins TRBV6-6 and TRBJ1-2, with 7 bases identical to TRBD1. With V trimmed by 4 bases and J by 7 bases, 6 bases remained unmatched. Germline CDR1 reads MNHNY; CDR2 reads SVGAGI (reference sequence). The CDR3 runs 13 residues. The CDR3 coding sequence is TGTGCCAGCAGTTCCGGACAGGCGCGTGGCTACACCTTC. It yields the protein CASSSGQARGYTF.